The source of this TCR beta chain is a study of T cells in Graves' hyperthyroidism and ophthalmopathy. The CDR3 regions of TCR beta were amplified from RNA transcripts. The HTBI primer set served for first-round RT-PCR of the TCR CDR3. Using its own MiXCR run on the multiplex PCR reads, TCRdb lists one record per CDR3 protein. The top ten hold about 8.3% of the sample, which has fewer than 750,000 distinct CDR3 sequences, around 42% seen once. Per the germline V gene, CDR1 is MGHDK and CDR2 is SYGVNS. This CDR3 region has 16 residues. V lost 1 base to trimming and J lost 7 bases; unmatched junction nucleotides: 9. Study-level findings and limits: Prediction of ophthalmopathy progression came a median around 6.1 months pre-onset.

Graves' hyperthyroidism showing no ophthalmopathy progression within 18 months was considered stable. These patients, aged 18 to 65, had recently diagnosed hyperthyroidism lasting under 2 months. Researchers barred patients who had uncontrolled infection, other autoimmune disease, pregnancy or lactation. This clonotype was counted ten times or more. Its antigen is currently unknown. This chain links TRBV25-1 with TRBJ2-1, with TRBD2 matching over 8 bases. This TCR was recovered from a woman between 18 and 29 years old with Graves' hyperthyroidism. The sample was peripheral blood or thyroid tissue (not recorded which). DNA for the CDR3: TGTGCCAGCAGTGAATGGTCCAGCGGGAGTAGTAATGAGCAGTTCTTC. This translates into CASSEWSSGSSNEQFF. The entire variable domain, with the rest obtained from reference TRBV25-1 and TRBJ2-1, is as follows: EADIYQTPRYLVIGTGKKITLECSQTMGHDKMYWYQQDPGMELHLIHYSYGVNSTEKGDLSSESTVSRIRTEHFPLTLESARPSHTSQYLCASSEWSSGSSNEQFFGPGTRLTVL.